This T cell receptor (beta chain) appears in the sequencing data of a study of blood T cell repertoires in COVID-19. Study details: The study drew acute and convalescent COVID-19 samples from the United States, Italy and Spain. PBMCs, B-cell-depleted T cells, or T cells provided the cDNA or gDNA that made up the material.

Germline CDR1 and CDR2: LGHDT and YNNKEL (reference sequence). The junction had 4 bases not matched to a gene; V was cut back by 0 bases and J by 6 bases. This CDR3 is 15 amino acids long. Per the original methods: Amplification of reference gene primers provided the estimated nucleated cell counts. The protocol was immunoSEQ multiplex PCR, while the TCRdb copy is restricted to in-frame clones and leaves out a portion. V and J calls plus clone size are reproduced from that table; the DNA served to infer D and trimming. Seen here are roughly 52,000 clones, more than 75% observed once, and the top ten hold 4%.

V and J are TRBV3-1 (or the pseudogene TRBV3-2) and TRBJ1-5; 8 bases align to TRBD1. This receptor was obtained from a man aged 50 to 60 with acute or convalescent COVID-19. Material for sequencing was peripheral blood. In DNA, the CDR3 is TGTGCCAGCAGCCAAGACTTGACAGGGGCTCAGCCCCAGCATTTT. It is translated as CASSQDLTGAQPQHF.